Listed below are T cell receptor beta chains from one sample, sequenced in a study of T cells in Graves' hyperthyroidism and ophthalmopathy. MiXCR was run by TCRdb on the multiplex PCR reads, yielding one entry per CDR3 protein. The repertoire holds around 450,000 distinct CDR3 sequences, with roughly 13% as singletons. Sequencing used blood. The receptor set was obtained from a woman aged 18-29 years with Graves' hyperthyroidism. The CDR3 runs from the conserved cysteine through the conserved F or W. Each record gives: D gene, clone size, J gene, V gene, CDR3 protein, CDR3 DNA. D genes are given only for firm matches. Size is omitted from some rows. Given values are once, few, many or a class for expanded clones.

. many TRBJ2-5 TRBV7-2 CASSLEWGSETQYF TGTGCCAGCAGTTTAGAGTGGGGTTCAGAGACCCAGTACTTC
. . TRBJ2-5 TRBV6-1 CASSLPLSVQETQYF TGTGCCAGCAGCCTCCCTCTGTCGGTTCAAGAGACCCAGTACTTC
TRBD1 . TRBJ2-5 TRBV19 CASSNSLRTGAETQYF TGTGCCAGTAGTAACTCATTACGGACAGGGGCGGAGACCCAGTACTTC
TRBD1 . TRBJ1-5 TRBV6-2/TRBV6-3 CASSRQGRQPQHF TGTGCCAGCAGTAGACAGGGGCGGCAGCCCCAGCATTTT
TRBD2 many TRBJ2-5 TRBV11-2 CASSRALALQETQYF TGTGCCAGCAGCCGCGCACTAGCGTTGCAAGAGACCCAGTACTTC
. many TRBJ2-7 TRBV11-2 CASSPLTTLSYEQYF TGTGCCAGCAGCCCCCTCACAACACTTTCCTACGAGCAGTACTTC
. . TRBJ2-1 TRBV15 CATSRKTEDEQFF TGTGCCACCAGCAGAAAGACAGAAGATGAGCAGTTCTTC
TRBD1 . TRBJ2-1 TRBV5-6 CASSLVSRGLHDEQFF TGTGCCAGCAGCTTGGTTTCCAGGGGGCTTCACGATGAGCAGTTCTTC
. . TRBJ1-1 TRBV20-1 CSATGPRNTEAFF TGCAGCGCCACCGGTCCCAGGAACACTGAAGCTTTCTTT
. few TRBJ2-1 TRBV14 CASSQMPVSTYNEQFF TGTGCCAGCAGCCAAATGCCCGTCAGTACCTACAATGAGCAGTTCTTC
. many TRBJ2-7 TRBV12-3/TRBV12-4 CASSYMHEQYF TGTGCCAGCAGTTATATGCACGAGCAGTACTTC
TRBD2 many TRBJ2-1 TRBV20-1 CSATRTSGRDNEQFF TGCAGTGCTACAAGGACTAGCGGGCGAGATAATGAGCAGTTCTTC
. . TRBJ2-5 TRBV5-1 CASSLDTGQETQYF TGCGCCAGCAGCTTGGATACGGGGCAAGAGACCCAGTACTTC
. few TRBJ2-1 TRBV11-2 CASSLGGAAIGEQFF TGTGCCAGCAGCTTAGGGGGGGCGGCTATAGGGGAGCAGTTCTTC
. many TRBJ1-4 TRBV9 CASSVDSTNEKLFF TGTGCCAGCAGCGTAGACAGCACTAATGAAAAACTGTTTTTT
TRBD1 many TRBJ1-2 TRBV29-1 CSVEGQGEGYTF TGCAGCGTTGAAGGACAGGGAGAGGGCTACACCTTC
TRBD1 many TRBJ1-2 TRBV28 CASRTGQDYGYTF TGTGCCAGCAGGACGGGACAGGACTATGGCTACACCTTC
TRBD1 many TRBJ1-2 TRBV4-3 CASSQDAGQGAPYGYTF TGCGCCAGCAGCCAAGATGCGGGCCAGGGGGCTCCCTATGGCTACACCTTC
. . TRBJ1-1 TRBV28 CASSFGGTSEAFF TGTGCCAGCAGTTTTGGGGGGACATCTGAAGCTTTCTTT
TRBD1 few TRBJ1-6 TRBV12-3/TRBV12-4 CASSPSGGIVALHF TGTGCCAGCAGTCCTTCAGGGGGAATAGTCGCCCTCCACTTT
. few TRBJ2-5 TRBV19 CASSIFGSGNQETQYF TGTGCCAGTAGTATCTTTGGGTCGGGAAACCAAGAGACCCAGTACTTC
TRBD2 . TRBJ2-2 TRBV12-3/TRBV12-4 CASSRRLAANTGELFF TGTGCCAGCAGTCGTCGACTAGCGGCGAACACCGGGGAGCTGTTTTTT
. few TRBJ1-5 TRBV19 CASSKGPASSNQPQHF TGTGCCAGTAGTAAGGGGCCCGCTTCCAGCAATCAGCCCCAGCATTTT
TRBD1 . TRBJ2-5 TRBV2 CASARDRGQRETQYF TGTGCCAGCGCACGGGACAGGGGGCAGAGGGAGACCCAGTACTTC
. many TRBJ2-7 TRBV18 CASSPMGLSYEQYF TGTGCCAGCTCACCCATGGGCCTCTCCTACGAGCAGTACTTC
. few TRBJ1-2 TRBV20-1 CSAGHIDGYTF TGCAGTGCGGGGCACATCGATGGCTACACCTTC
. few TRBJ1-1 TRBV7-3 CASSLTGHTNTEAFF TGTGCCAGCAGCTTAACGGGACATACGAACACTGAAGCTTTCTTT
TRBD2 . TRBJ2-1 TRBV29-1 CSVAGTSGRALRNNEQFF TGCAGCGTTGCCGGGACTAGCGGGAGGGCCCTGAGGAACAATGAGCAGTTCTTC
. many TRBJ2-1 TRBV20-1 CSAISGAESFGFF TGCAGTGCTATTTCGGGAGCGGAGTCTTTTGGGTTCTTC
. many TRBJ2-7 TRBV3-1 CASSPRTPNYEQYF TGTGCCAGCAGCCCCCGGACACCAAATTACGAGCAGTACTTC
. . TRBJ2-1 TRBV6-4 CASSDEVGGRNEQFF TGTGCCAGCAGTGATGAAGTCGGGGGTAGGAATGAGCAGTTCTTC
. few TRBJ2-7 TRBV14 CASSQDIVRDYEQYF TGTGCCAGCAGCCAAGATATTGTGCGGGACTACGAGCAGTACTTC
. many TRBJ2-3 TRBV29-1 CSVERQGTDTQYF TGCAGCGTAGAAAGACAGGGCACAGATACGCAGTATTTT
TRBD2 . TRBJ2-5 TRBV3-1 CASSQVTGGPMETQYF TGTGCCAGCAGCCAAGTAACGGGAGGGCCCATGGAGACCCAGTACTTC
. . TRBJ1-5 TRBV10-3 CAIRKELVQPQHF TGTGCCATCAGAAAAGAGTTGGTTCAGCCCCAGCATTTT
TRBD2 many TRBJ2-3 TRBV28 CASSYPVTSGRVGDTQYF TGTGCCAGCAGTTACCCGGTCACTAGCGGGAGGGTTGGAGATACGCAGTATTTT
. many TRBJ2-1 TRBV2 CASRGFRGSSYNEQFF TGTGCCAGCAGGGGCTTCAGAGGAAGCTCCTACAATGAGCAGTTCTTC
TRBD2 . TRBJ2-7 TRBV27 CASSSPGTSLSEQYF TGTGCCAGCAGTTCGCCCGGGACTAGCCTCAGCGAGCAGTACTTC
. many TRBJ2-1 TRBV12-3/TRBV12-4 CASRIGVSPYNEQFF TGTGCCAGCAGGATAGGGGTATCCCCCTACAATGAGCAGTTCTTC
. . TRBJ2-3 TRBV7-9 CASSLLVLGETDTQYF TGTGCCAGCAGCTTACTGGTCCTCGGTGAAACAGATACGCAGTATTTT
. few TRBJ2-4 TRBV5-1 CASSLVGTGVGDIQYF TGCGCCAGCAGCTTGGTAGGGACGGGGGTTGGAGACATTCAGTACTTC
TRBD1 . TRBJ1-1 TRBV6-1 CASSHWTGGKNTEAFF TGTGCCAGCAGCCACTGGACAGGCGGAAAGAACACTGAAGCTTTCTTT
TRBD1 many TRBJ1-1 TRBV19 CASSIDSGQGLEAFF TGTGCCAGTAGTATAGACTCGGGACAGGGATTAGAAGCTTTCTTT
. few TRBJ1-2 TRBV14 CASSQETYGVGGYTF TGTGCCAGCAGCCAAGAAACATACGGAGTTGGCGGCTACACCTTC
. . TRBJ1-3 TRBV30 CAWSRSSSGNTIYF TGTGCCTGGAGTCGTTCGAGCTCTGGAAACACCATATATTTT
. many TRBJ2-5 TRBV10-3 CAISVTERETQYF TGTGCCATCAGTGTGACGGAGAGGGAGACCCAGTACTTC
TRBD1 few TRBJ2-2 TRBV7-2 CASSLAGTANTGELFF TGTGCCAGCAGCTTGGCCGGGACAGCGAACACCGGGGAGCTGTTTTTT
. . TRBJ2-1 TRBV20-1 CSARMGLYNEQFF TGCAGTGCTAGAATGGGACTCTACAATGAGCAGTTCTTC
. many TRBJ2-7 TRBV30 CAWSVGRQYEQYF TGTGCCTGGAGTGTGGGGCGCCAGTACGAGCAGTACTTC
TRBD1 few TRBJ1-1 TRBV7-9 CASSFRTGGASTEAFF TGTGCCAGCAGCTTCCGGACAGGGGGCGCGAGCACTGAAGCTTTCTTT
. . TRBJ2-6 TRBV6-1 CASSEGHVSGANVLTF TGTGCCAGCAGTGAAGGACATGTCTCTGGGGCCAACGTCCTGACTTTC
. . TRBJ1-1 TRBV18 CASSSSPQFTLLNTEAFF TGTGCCAGCTCGTCTTCCCCACAATTCACTTTACTCAACACTGAAGCTTTCTTT
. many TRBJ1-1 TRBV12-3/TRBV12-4 CASSLQGWVTEAFF TGTGCCAGCAGCCTCCAGGGGTGGGTCACTGAAGCTTTCTTT
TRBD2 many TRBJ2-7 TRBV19 CASSMGRGSYEQYF TGTGCCAGTAGTATGGGGCGGGGGAGCTACGAGCAGTACTTC
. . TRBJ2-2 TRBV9 CASSVDPGANTGELFF TGTGCCAGCAGCGTAGATCCCGGGGCAAACACCGGGGAGCTGTTTTTT